This is a list of T cell receptor beta chains from one sample in a study of T-cell memory formation after mild COVID-19. TCRdb re-called the 5' RACE reads through MiXCR, storing one row per CDR3 protein. This repertoire shows about 160,000 distinct CDR3 sequences, about a third found once; its top ten account for more than 10%. The sample taken for sequencing was PBMCs or a T cell subset sorted from them (not recorded which). The source of these receptors is an adult woman who had mild COVID-19 (a few samples of this study predate the infection). Cell type and time point are not known. Each CDR3 is given with its conserved first and last residue. Fields, in order: clone size, J gene, V gene, D gene, CDR3 protein, CDR3 DNA. A D gene is named only where the DNA matches it firmly. A row's size may be missing; if present it is once, few, many or a size class.

clone size: few
J gene: TRBJ2-3
V gene: TRBV4-2
D gene: TRBD1
CDR3 protein: CASSPRQGVTDTQYF
CDR3 DNA: TGTGCCAGCAGCCCCCGACAGGGGGTCACAGATACGCAGTATTTT

clone size: few
J gene: TRBJ2-1
V gene: TRBV7-9
D gene: TRBD2
CDR3 protein: CASSSGAGLAAPYPHNEQFF
CDR3 DNA: TGTGCCAGCAGCTCGGGTGCGGGACTAGCGGCCCCTTATCCACACAATGAGCAGTTCTTC

clone size: .
J gene: TRBJ2-7
V gene: TRBV10-3
D gene: TRBD1
CDR3 protein: CAIRTGQGDEQYF
CDR3 DNA: TGTGCCATCAGGACGGGACAGGGGGACGAGCAGTACTTC

clone size: .
J gene: TRBJ1-2
V gene: TRBV7-6
D gene: .
CDR3 protein: CASSRRGGLNYGYTF
CDR3 DNA: TGTGCCAGCAGCCGGAGGGGGGGTCTCAACTATGGCTACACCTTC

clone size: .
J gene: TRBJ2-1
V gene: TRBV2
D gene: TRBD2
CDR3 protein: CASFSGGENEQFF
CDR3 DNA: TGTGCCAGCTTTAGCGGGGGAGAAAATGAGCAGTTCTTC

clone size: .
J gene: TRBJ2-3
V gene: TRBV19
D gene: .
CDR3 protein: CASAEQVLTDTQYF
CDR3 DNA: TGTGCCAGTGCGGAACAGGTCCTCACAGATACGCAGTATTTT

clone size: .
J gene: TRBJ2-7
V gene: TRBV4-1
D gene: TRBD1
CDR3 protein: CASSINPGQTYEQYF
CDR3 DNA: TGCGCCAGCAGCATAAATCCGGGACAGACCTACGAGCAGTACTTC

clone size: .
J gene: TRBJ1-1
V gene: TRBV7-3
D gene: TRBD1
CDR3 protein: CASSFRGQGDHTEAFF
CDR3 DNA: TGTGCCAGCAGCTTTCGGGGACAGGGGGACCACACTGAAGCTTTCTTT

clone size: .
J gene: TRBJ1-1
V gene: TRBV5-1
D gene: TRBD1
CDR3 protein: CASSAGGQLNTEAFF
CDR3 DNA: TGCGCCAGCAGCGCCGGGGGACAGCTGAACACTGAAGCTTTCTTT

clone size: .
J gene: TRBJ1-4
V gene: TRBV7-9
D gene: .
CDR3 protein: CASSLVGLGVGEKLFF
CDR3 DNA: TGTGCCAGCAGCTTAGTCGGGCTCGGAGTCGGCGAAAAACTGTTTTTT

clone size: .
J gene: TRBJ1-1
V gene: TRBV7-9
D gene: .
CDR3 protein: CASSLTPQGRWTEAFF
CDR3 DNA: TGTGCCAGCAGCTTAACCCCTCAGGGGAGGTGGACTGAAGCTTTCTTT

clone size: .
J gene: TRBJ2-4
V gene: TRBV12-3/TRBV12-4
D gene: .
CDR3 protein: CASSLVDGGIQYF
CDR3 DNA: TGTGCCAGCAGTTTAGTCGATGGGGGGATACAGTACTTC

clone size: .
J gene: TRBJ2-3
V gene: TRBV7-8
D gene: .
CDR3 protein: CASSLDKSRGDTQYF
CDR3 DNA: TGTGCCAGCAGCTTAGATAAGTCCCGGGGGGATACGCAGTATTTT

clone size: .
J gene: TRBJ1-1
V gene: TRBV18
D gene: TRBD1
CDR3 protein: CASSRIRDRPDEAFF
CDR3 DNA: TGTGCCAGCTCACGAATCCGGGACAGGCCTGATGAAGCTTTCTTT

clone size: few
J gene: TRBJ2-5
V gene: TRBV12-3/TRBV12-4
D gene: TRBD2
CDR3 protein: CASSSLGTSGGLATQYF
CDR3 DNA: TGTGCCAGCAGTTCGTTAGGGACTAGCGGGGGGTTGGCGACCCAGTACTTC

clone size: few
J gene: TRBJ1-1
V gene: TRBV2
D gene: .
CDR3 protein: CASDSQNMNTEAFF
CDR3 DNA: TGTGCCAGCGACAGCCAAAACATGAACACTGAAGCTTTCTTT

clone size: .
J gene: TRBJ2-3
V gene: TRBV20-1
D gene: .
CDR3 protein: CSAREEGDLGTDTQYF
CDR3 DNA: TGCAGTGCTAGAGAGGAAGGCGACCTGGGGACAGATACGCAGTATTTT

clone size: .
J gene: TRBJ2-7
V gene: TRBV4-2
D gene: .
CDR3 protein: CASSPYEDYYEQYF
CDR3 DNA: TGTGCCAGCAGCCCGTACGAGGACTACTACGAGCAGTACTTC

clone size: many
J gene: TRBJ2-7
V gene: TRBV2
D gene: .
CDR3 protein: CASSEVRSYEQYF
CDR3 DNA: TGTGCCAGCAGTGAAGTTAGATCGTACGAGCAGTACTTC

clone size: .
J gene: TRBJ2-3
V gene: TRBV19
D gene: TRBD2
CDR3 protein: CASSNPGLAGVADTQYF
CDR3 DNA: TGTGCCAGTAGTAACCCCGGACTAGCGGGAGTGGCAGATACGCAGTATTTT

clone size: few
J gene: TRBJ2-3
V gene: TRBV3-1
D gene: .
CDR3 protein: CASSQVVLGKADTQYF
CDR3 DNA: TGTGCCAGCAGCCAAGTCGTCCTCGGGAAGGCAGATACGCAGTATTTT

clone size: few
J gene: TRBJ2-1
V gene: TRBV7-6
D gene: .
CDR3 protein: CASSLEWGSYNEQFF
CDR3 DNA: TGTGCCAGCAGCTTAGAATGGGGCTCCTACAATGAGCAGTTCTTC

clone size: .
J gene: TRBJ1-2
V gene: TRBV5-1
D gene: .
CDR3 protein: CASSWGGNGYTF
CDR3 DNA: TGCGCCAGCAGCTGGGGTGGGAATGGCTACACCTTC

clone size: few
J gene: TRBJ2-2
V gene: TRBV12-3/TRBV12-4
D gene: .
CDR3 protein: CASSSGDIAGELFF
CDR3 DNA: TGTGCCAGCAGTTCCGGGGACATAGCCGGGGAGCTGTTTTTT

clone size: few
J gene: TRBJ2-2
V gene: TRBV5-1
D gene: TRBD2
CDR3 protein: CASSPGLAATGELFF
CDR3 DNA: TGCGCCAGCAGCCCGGGTCTAGCGGCCACCGGGGAGCTGTTTTTT

clone size: many
J gene: TRBJ2-2
V gene: TRBV28
D gene: TRBD1
CDR3 protein: CASSHRGTGWNTGELFF
CDR3 DNA: TGTGCCAGCAGTCACCGGGGGACAGGGTGGAACACCGGGGAGCTGTTTTTT

clone size: many
J gene: TRBJ2-3
V gene: TRBV12-3/TRBV12-4
D gene: .
CDR3 protein: CASSPRQSTDTQYF
CDR3 DNA: TGTGCCAGCAGCCCCCGACAGAGCACAGATACGCAGTATTTT

clone size: few
J gene: TRBJ1-1
V gene: TRBV6-1
D gene: .
CDR3 protein: CASSEGAGSFGTEAFF
CDR3 DNA: TGTGCCAGCAGTGAAGGGGCAGGGTCTTTCGGCACTGAAGCTTTCTTT

clone size: .
J gene: TRBJ2-7
V gene: TRBV5-1
D gene: .
CDR3 protein: CASSLGVSGTYEQYF
CDR3 DNA: TGCGCCAGCAGCTTAGGGGTGTCAGGGACCTACGAGCAGTACTTC

clone size: .
J gene: TRBJ1-6
V gene: TRBV18
D gene: TRBD1
CDR3 protein: CASSQDRENSPLHF
CDR3 DNA: TGTGCCAGCTCACAGGACAGGGAAAATTCACCCCTCCACTTT

clone size: .
J gene: TRBJ2-3
V gene: TRBV6-2/TRBV6-3
D gene: .
CDR3 protein: CASSYSSSYSTDTQYF
CDR3 DNA: TGTGCCAGCAGTTACAGCTCTTCCTACTCCACAGATACGCAGTATTTT

clone size: .
J gene: TRBJ1-2
V gene: TRBV20-1
D gene: .
CDR3 protein: CSASKGLDYGYTF
CDR3 DNA: TGCAGTGCCAGCAAGGGGTTGGACTATGGCTACACCTTC

clone size: .
J gene: TRBJ2-7
V gene: TRBV4-2
D gene: TRBD2
CDR3 protein: CASSLSVASRGGSYEQYF
CDR3 DNA: TGTGCCAGCAGCCTAAGCGTGGCGTCCCGGGGGGGAAGTTACGAGCAGTACTTC

clone size: .
J gene: TRBJ2-3
V gene: TRBV4-3
D gene: .
CDR3 protein: CASSQDFRGATDTQYF
CDR3 DNA: TGCGCCAGCAGCCAAGATTTCAGGGGCGCCACAGATACGCAGTATTTT

clone size: few
J gene: TRBJ2-1
V gene: TRBV12-3/TRBV12-4
D gene: .
CDR3 protein: CASSVGDASEQFF
CDR3 DNA: TGTGCCAGCAGTGTAGGGGATGCGAGTGAGCAGTTCTTC

clone size: .
J gene: TRBJ1-2
V gene: TRBV24-1
D gene: TRBD1
CDR3 protein: CATSDPGQGNGYTF
CDR3 DNA: TGTGCCACCAGTGACCCGGGACAGGGAAACGGCTACACCTTC

clone size: .
J gene: TRBJ1-5
V gene: TRBV5-1
D gene: .
CDR3 protein: CASSLEADSNQPQHF
CDR3 DNA: TGCGCCAGCAGCTTGGAGGCAGATAGCAATCAGCCCCAGCATTTT

clone size: .
J gene: TRBJ1-2
V gene: TRBV12-3/TRBV12-4
D gene: .
CDR3 protein: CASSQDPMYGYTF
CDR3 DNA: TGTGCCAGCAGCCAGGACCCCATGTATGGCTACACCTTC

clone size: .
J gene: TRBJ2-1
V gene: TRBV6-5
D gene: .
CDR3 protein: CASRLVGNGANEQFF
CDR3 DNA: TGTGCCAGCAGATTAGTGGGGAATGGGGCCAATGAGCAGTTCTTC

clone size: few
J gene: TRBJ2-2
V gene: TRBV4-3
D gene: TRBD1
CDR3 protein: CASSQDNHRQGYTGELFF
CDR3 DNA: TGCGCCAGCAGCCAAGATAATCACCGACAGGGCTACACCGGGGAGCTGTTTTTT

clone size: .
J gene: TRBJ2-4
V gene: TRBV7-2
D gene: .
CDR3 protein: CASSRGKENIQYF
CDR3 DNA: TGTGCCAGCAGCCGCGGAAAAGAAAACATTCAGTACTTC

clone size: few
J gene: TRBJ2-7
V gene: TRBV4-2
D gene: .
CDR3 protein: CASSRETGNEQYF
CDR3 DNA: TGTGCCAGCAGCCGAGAAACAGGGAACGAGCAGTACTTC

clone size: .
J gene: TRBJ2-3
V gene: TRBV15
D gene: .
CDR3 protein: CATSPSWGAVDTQYF
CDR3 DNA: TGTGCCACCAGCCCCTCTTGGGGGGCGGTGGATACGCAGTATTTT

clone size: .
J gene: TRBJ2-5
V gene: TRBV9
D gene: .
CDR3 protein: CASSPNPDRSPETQYF
CDR3 DNA: TGTGCCAGCAGCCCGAACCCGGACAGATCCCCAGAGACCCAGTACTTC

clone size: .
J gene: TRBJ2-1
V gene: TRBV7-6
D gene: TRBD1
CDR3 protein: CASSTRPNYRGDEQFF
CDR3 DNA: TGTGCCAGCAGCACCAGGCCTAACTACAGGGGGGATGAGCAGTTCTTC

clone size: few
J gene: TRBJ2-2
V gene: TRBV7-6
D gene: .
CDR3 protein: CASSLLALPGNGELFF
CDR3 DNA: TGTGCCAGCAGCTTACTAGCCCTCCCAGGAAACGGGGAGCTGTTTTTT

clone size: .
J gene: TRBJ1-2
V gene: TRBV5-1
D gene: .
CDR3 protein: CASSPLGAANYGYTF
CDR3 DNA: TGCGCCAGCAGCCCCTTGGGGGCTGCTAACTATGGCTACACCTTC

clone size: .
J gene: TRBJ2-3
V gene: TRBV5-1
D gene: .
CDR3 protein: CASSFRTGSTDTQYF
CDR3 DNA: TGCGCCAGCAGCTTCAGGACGGGGAGCACAGATACGCAGTATTTT

clone size: .
J gene: TRBJ1-2
V gene: TRBV20-1
D gene: .
CDR3 protein: CSARTHGYTF
CDR3 DNA: TGCAGTGCTCGCACACATGGCTACACCTTC

clone size: many
J gene: TRBJ1-6
V gene: TRBV5-1
D gene: .
CDR3 protein: CASSPSTENSPLHF
CDR3 DNA: TGCGCCAGCAGCCCGTCGACGGAGAATTCACCCCTCCACTTT